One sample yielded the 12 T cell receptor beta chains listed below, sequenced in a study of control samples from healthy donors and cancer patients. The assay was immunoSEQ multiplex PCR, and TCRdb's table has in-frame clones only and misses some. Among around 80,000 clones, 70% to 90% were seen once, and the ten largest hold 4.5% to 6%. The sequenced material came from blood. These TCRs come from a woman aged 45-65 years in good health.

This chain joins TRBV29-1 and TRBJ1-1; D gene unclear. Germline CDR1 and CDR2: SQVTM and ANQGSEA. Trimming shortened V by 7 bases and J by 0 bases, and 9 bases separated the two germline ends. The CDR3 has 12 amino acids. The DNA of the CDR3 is TGCAGCGGGTCGACACTGAACACTGAAGCTTTCTTT. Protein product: CSGSTLNTEAFF.

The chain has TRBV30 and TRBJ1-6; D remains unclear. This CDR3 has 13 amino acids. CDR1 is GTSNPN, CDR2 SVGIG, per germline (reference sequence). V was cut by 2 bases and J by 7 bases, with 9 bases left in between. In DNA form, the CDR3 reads TGTGCCTGGAGTAATATGCCGAATTCACCCCTCCACTTT. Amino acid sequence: CAWSNMPNSPLHF.

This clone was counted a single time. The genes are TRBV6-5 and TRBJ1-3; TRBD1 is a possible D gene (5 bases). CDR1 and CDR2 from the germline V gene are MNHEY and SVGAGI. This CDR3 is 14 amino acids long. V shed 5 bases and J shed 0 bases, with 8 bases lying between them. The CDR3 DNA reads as TGTGCCAGCAGTAGACAGAGCTCTGGAAACACCATATATTTT. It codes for CASSRQSSGNTIYF.

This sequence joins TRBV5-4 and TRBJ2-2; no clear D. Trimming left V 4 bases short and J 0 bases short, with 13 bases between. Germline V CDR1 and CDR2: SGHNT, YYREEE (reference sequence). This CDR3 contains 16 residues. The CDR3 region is CASSSQTSTNTGELFF. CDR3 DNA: TGTGCCAGCAGCAGCCAGACAAGTACGAACACCGGGGAGCTGTTTTTT.

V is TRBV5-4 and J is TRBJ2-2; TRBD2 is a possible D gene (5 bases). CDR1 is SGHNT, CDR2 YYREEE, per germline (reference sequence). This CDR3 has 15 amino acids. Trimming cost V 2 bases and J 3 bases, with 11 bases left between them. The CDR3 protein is CASSLGSLYTGELFF. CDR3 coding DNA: TGTGCCAGCAGCTTAGGGAGTCTTTACACCGGGGAGCTGTTTTTT.

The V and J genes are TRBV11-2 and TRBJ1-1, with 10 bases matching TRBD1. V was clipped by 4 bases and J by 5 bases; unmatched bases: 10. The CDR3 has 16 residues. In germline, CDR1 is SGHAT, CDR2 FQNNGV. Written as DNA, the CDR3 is TGTGCCAGCAGCTGGACAGGGGGGTTTTCGGGGACTGAAGCTTTCTTT. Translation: CASSWTGGFSGTEAFF.

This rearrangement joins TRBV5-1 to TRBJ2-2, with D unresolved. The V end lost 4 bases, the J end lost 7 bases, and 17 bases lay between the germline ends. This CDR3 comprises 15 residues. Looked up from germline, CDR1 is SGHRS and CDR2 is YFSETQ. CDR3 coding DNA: TGCGCCAGCAGCATGGGCCCGGGTTCGGACGGGGAGCTGTTTTTT. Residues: CASSMGPGSDGELFF.

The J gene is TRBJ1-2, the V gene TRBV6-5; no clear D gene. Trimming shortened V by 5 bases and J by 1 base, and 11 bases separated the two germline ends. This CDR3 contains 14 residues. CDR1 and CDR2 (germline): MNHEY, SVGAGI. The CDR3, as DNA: TGTGCCAGCAGTCGACGGTCCATTAACTATGGCTACACCTTC. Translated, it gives CASSRRSINYGYTF.

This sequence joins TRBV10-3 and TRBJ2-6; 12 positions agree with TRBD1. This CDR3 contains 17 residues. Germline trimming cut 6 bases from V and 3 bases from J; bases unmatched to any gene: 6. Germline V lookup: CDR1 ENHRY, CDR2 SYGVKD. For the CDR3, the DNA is TGTGCCATCAGGGACCGGGACAGGGGGCTTGGGGCCAACGTCCTGACTTTC. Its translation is CAIRDRDRGLGANVLTF.

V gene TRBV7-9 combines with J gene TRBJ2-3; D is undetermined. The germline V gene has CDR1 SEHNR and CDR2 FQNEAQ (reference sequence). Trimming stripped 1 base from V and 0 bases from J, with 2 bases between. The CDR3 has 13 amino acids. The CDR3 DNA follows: TGTGCCAGCAGCTTAGATAGCACAGATACGCAGTATTTT. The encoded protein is CASSLDSTDTQYF. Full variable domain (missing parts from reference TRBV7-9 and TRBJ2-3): DTGVSQNPRHKITKRGQNVTFRCDPISEHNRLYWYRQTLGQGPEFLTYFQNEAQLEKSRLLSDRFSAERPKGSFSTLEIQRTEQGDSAMYLCASSLDSTDTQYFGPGTRLTVL.

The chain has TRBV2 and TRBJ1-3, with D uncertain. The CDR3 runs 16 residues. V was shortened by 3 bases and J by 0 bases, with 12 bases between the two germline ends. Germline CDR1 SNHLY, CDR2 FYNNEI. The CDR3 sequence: CASSEGPIISGNTIYF. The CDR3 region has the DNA TGTGCCAGCAGTGAGGGTCCCATAATCTCTGGAAACACCATATATTTT.

The CDR3 sequence is CASSERGAFGYTF. The CDR3 DNA follows: TGTGCCAGCAGTGAACGGGGGGCGTTTGGCTACACCTTC. The V gene is TRBV2, the J gene TRBJ1-2; D perhaps matches TRBD1 (6 bases). The ends were cut back, 2 bases at V and 7 bases at J, with 11 bases in the middle. This CDR3 contains 13 residues. Germline V gene sequence: CDR1 SNHLY, CDR2 FYNNEI.